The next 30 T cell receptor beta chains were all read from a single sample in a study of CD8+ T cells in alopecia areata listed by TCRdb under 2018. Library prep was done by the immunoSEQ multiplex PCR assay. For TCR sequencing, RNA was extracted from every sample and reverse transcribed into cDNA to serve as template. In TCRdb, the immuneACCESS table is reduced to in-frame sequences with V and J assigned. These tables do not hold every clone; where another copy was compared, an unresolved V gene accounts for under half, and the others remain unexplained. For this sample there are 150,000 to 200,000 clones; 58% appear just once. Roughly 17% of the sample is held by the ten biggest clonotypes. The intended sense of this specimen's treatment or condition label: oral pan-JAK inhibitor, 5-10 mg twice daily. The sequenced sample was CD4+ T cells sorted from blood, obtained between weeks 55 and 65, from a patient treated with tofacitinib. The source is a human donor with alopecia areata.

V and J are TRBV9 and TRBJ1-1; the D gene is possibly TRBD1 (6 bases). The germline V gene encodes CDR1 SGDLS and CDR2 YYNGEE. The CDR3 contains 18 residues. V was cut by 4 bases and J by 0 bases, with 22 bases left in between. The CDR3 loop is CASSPSGRQDNMNTEAFF. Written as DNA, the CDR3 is TGTGCCAGCAGCCCGAGTGGGAGACAGGACAACATGAACACTGAAGCTTTCTTT.

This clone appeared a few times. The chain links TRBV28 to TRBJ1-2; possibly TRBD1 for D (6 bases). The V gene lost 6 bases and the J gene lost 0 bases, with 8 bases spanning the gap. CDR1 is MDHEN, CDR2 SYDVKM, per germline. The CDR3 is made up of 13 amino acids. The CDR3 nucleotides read TGTGCCAGCAGACAGGGATCTAACTATGGCTACACCTTC. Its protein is CASRQGSNYGYTF.

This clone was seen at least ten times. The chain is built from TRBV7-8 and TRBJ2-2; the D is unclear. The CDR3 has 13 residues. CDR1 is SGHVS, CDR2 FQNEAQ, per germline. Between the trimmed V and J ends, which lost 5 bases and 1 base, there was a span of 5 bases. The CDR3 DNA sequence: TGTGCCAGCAGCACAAAGAACACCGGGGAGCTGTTTTTT. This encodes CASSTKNTGELFF.

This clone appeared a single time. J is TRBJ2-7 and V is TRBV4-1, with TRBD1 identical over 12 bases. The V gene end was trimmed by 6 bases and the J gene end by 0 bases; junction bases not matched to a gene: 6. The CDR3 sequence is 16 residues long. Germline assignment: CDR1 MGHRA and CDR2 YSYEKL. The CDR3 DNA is TGCGCCAGCAGTCGGGACAGGGGGCCGAGCTCCTACGAGCAGTACTTC. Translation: CASSRDRGPSSYEQYF.

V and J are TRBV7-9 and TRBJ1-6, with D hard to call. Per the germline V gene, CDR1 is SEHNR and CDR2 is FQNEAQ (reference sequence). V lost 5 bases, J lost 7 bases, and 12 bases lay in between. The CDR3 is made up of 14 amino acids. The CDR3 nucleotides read TGTGCCAGCAGCGAAGGACTTCCCAATTCACCCCTCCACTTT. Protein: CASSEGLPNSPLHF.

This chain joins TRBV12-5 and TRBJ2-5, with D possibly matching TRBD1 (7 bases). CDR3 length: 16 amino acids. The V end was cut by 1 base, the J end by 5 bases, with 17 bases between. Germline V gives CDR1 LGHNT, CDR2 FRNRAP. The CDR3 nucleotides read TGTGCTAGTGGTTTGGCCCGTGGAGGGGGCTGGGAGACCCAGTACTTC. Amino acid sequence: CASGLARGGGWETQYF.

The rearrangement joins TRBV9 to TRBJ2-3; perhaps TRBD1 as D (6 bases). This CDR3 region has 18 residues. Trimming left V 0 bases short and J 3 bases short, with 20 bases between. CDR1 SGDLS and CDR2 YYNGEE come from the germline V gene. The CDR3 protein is CASSVALLRGRGTDTQYF. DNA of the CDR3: TGTGCCAGCAGCGTAGCATTATTGAGGGGGAGAGGGACAGATACGCAGTATTTT. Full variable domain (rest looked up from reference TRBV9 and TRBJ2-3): DSGVTQTPKHLITATGQRVTLRCSPRSGDLSVYWYQQSLDQGLQFLIQYYNGEERAKGNILERFSAQQFPDLHSELNLSSLELGDSALYFCASSVALLRGRGTDTQYFGPGTRLTVL.

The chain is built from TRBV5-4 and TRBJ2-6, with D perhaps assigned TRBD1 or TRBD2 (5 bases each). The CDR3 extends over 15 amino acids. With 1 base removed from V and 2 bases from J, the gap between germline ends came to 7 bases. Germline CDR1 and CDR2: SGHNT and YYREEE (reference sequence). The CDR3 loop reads CASSLQGAGANVLTF. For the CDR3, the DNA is TGTGCCAGCAGCTTGCAGGGAGCTGGGGCCAACGTCCTGACTTTC.

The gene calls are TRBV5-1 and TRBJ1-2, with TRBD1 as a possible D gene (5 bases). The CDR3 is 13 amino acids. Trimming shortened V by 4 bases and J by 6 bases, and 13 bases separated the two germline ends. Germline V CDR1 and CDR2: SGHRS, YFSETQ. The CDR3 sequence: CASSPPPGDGYTF. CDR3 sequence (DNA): TGCGCCAGCAGCCCACCCCCGGGGGATGGCTACACCTTC.

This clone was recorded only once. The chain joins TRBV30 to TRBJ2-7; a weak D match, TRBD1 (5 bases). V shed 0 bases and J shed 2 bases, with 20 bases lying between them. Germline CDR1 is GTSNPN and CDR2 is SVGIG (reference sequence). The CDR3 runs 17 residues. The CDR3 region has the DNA TGTGCCTGGAGTGTTGGTGGGGCAGCGCCTCCCCCCTACGAGCAGTACTTC. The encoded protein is CAWSVGGAAPPPYEQYF.

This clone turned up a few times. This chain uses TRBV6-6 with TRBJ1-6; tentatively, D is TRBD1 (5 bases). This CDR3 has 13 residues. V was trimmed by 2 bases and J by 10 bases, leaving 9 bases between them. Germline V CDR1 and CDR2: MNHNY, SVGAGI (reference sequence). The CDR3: CASSYVGDSPLHF. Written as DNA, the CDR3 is TGTGCCAGCAGTTACGTGGGGGACTCACCCCTCCACTTT.

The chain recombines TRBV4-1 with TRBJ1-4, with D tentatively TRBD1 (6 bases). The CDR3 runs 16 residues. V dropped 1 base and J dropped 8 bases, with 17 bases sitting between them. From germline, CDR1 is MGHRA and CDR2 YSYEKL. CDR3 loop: CASSQGGGPSGEKLFF. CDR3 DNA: TGCGCCAGCAGCCAAGGAGGGGGGCCGAGCGGGGAAAAACTGTTTTTT.

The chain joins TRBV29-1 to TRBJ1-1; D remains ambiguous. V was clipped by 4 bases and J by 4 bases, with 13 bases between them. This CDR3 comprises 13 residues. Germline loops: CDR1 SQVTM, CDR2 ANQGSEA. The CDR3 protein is CSVGPLLGTEAFF. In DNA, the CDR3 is TGCAGCGTTGGTCCCTTGTTAGGCACTGAAGCTTTCTTT. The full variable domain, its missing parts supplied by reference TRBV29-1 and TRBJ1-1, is SAVISQKPSRDICQRGTSLTIQCQVDSQVTMMFWYRQQPGQSLTLIATANQGSEATYESGFVIDKFPISRPNLTFSTLTVSNMSPEDSSIYLCSVGPLLGTEAFFGQGTRLTVV.

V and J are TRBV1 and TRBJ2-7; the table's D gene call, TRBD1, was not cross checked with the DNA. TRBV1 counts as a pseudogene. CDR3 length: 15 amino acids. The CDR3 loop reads CTSSQDLGGQDEQYF. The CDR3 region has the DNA TGCACCAGCAGCCAAGATCTGGGGGGACAGGACGAGCAGTACTTC.

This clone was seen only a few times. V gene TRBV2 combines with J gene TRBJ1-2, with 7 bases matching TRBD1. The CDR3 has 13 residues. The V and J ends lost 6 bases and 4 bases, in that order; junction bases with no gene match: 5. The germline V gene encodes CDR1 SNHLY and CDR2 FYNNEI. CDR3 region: CASSPDRAYGYTF. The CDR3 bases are TGTGCCAGCAGCCCCGACAGGGCCTATGGCTACACCTTC.

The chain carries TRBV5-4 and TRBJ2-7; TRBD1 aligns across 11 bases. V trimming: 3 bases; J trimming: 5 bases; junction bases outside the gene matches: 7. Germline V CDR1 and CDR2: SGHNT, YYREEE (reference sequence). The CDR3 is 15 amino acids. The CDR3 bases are TGTGCCAGCAGCTCCGTGGACAGGGGGCAGGACGAGCAGTACTTC. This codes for CASSSVDRGQDEQYF.

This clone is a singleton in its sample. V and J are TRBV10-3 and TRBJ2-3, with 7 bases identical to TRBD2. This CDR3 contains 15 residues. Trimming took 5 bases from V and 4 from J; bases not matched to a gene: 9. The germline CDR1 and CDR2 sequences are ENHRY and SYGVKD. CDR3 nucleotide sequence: TGTGCCATCAGTCCGGTCAGCGGGGAATCAGATACGCAGTATTTT. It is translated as CAISPVSGESDTQYF.

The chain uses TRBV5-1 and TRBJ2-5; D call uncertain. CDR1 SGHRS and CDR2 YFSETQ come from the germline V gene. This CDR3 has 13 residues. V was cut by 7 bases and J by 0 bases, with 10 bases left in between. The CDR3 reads CASADPYQETQYF. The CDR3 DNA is TGCGCCAGCGCAGACCCGTACCAAGAGACCCAGTACTTC.

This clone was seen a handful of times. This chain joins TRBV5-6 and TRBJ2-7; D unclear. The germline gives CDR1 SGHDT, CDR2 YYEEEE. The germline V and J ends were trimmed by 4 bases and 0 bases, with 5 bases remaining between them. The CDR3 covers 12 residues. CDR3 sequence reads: CASSRASYEQYF. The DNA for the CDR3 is TGTGCCAGCAGCCGGGCCTCCTACGAGCAGTACTTC. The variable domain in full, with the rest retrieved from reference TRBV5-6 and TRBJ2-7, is DAGVTQSPTHLIKTRGQQVTLRCSPKSGHDTVSWYQQALGQGPQFIFQYYEEEERQRGNFPDRFSGHQFPNYSSELNVNALLLGDSALYLCASSRASYEQYFGPGTRLTVT.

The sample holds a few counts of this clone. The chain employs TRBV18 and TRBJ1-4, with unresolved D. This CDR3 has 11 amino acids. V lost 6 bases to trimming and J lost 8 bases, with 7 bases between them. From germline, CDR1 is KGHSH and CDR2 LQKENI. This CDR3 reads CASSNGEKLFF. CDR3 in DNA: TGTGCCAGCTCCAATGGGGAAAAACTGTTTTTT.

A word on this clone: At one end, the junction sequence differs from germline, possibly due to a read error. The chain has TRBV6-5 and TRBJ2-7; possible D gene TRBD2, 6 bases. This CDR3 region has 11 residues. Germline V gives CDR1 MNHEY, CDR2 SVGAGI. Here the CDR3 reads CASSRDSLLSF. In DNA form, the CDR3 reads TGTGCCAGCAGCCGGGACTCCCTTCTCAGCTTC.

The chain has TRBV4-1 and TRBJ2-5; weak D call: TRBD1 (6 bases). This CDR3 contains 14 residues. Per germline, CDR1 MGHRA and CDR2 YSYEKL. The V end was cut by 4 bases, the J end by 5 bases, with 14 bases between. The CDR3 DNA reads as TGCGCCAGCAGCCCTTTGGCAGGGGCGGAGACCCAGTACTTC. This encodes CASSPLAGAETQYF.

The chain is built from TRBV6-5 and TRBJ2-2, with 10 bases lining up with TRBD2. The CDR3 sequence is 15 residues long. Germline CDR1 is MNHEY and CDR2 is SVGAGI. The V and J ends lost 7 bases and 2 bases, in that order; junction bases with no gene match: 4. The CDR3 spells CASTPSGGNTGELFF. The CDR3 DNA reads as TGTGCCAGCACCCCTAGCGGGGGTAACACCGGGGAGCTGTTTTTT.

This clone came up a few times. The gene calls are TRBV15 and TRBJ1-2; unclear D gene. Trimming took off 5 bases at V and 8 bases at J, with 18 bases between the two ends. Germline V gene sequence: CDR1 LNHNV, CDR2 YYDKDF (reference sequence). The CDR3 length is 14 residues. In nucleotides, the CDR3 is TGTGCCACCAGCCGCCAGAGCCGGTTTCGCGGCTACACCTTC. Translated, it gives CATSRQSRFRGYTF.

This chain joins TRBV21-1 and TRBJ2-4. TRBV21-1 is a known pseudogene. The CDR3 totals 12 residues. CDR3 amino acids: CASSKGQNIQYF. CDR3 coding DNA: TGTGCCAGCAGCAAAGGACAAAACATTCAGTACTTC.

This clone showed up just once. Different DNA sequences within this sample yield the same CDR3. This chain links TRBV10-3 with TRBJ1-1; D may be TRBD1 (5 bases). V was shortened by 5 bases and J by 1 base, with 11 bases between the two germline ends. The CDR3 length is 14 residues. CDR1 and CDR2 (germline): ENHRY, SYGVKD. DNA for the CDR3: TGTGCCATCAGTCCGAAAGGACAGAACACTGAAGCTTTCTTT. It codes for CAISPKGQNTEAFF.

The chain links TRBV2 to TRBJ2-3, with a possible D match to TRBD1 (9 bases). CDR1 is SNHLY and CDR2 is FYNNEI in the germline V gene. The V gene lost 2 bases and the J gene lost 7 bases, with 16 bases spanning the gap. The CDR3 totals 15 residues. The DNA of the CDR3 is TGTGCCAGCAGTGAAATAGCGGGGACAGGGAATACGCAGTATTTT. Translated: CASSEIAGTGNTQYF.

The CDR3 DNA is TGCAGCGTGGCCCAGGGGGGTCAGCCCCAGCATTTT. Encoded protein: CSVAQGGQPQHF. V and J are TRBV29-1 and TRBJ1-5, with 7 bases identical to TRBD1. The CDR3 has 12 amino acids. Germline loops: CDR1 SQVTM, CDR2 ANQGSEA. Trimming cost V 6 bases and J 6 bases; bases outside gene matches: 5.

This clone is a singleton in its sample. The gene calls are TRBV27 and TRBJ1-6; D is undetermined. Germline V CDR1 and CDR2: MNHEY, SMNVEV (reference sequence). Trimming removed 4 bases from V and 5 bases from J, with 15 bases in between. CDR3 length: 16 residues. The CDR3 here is CASSYQGRIHNSPLHF. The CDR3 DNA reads TGTGCCAGCAGTTACCAAGGGCGGATCCATAATTCACCCCTCCACTTT.

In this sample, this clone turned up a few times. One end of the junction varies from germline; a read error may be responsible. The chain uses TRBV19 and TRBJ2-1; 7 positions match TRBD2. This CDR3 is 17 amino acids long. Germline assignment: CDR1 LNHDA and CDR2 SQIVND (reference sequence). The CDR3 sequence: CASSIEGGMSSGFDILF. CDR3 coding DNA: TGTGCCAGTAGTATAGAGGGGGGGATGAGCAGTGGCTTTGACATCCTCTTC.